This T cell receptor beta chain was observed in a study of blood T cells in healthy people across ages. Points from the study as a whole: PBMCs went unsorted, and a conclusive naive versus antigen-experienced comparison was therefore prevented. Unknown donor CMV status possibly confounded expanded clonotype changes.

Using a J-beta primer mix together with a sample-barcoded 5' primer, a second PCR was run for roughly 7 to 11 cycles. Each CDR3 protein gets one entry after TCRdb re-called the 5' RACE reads with MiXCR. The sample gives about 730,000 distinct CDR3 sequences, roughly 44% of which show up once; 20% to 25% is in the top ten. V was clipped by 3 bases and J by 0 bases; unmatched bases: 9. Per the germline V gene, CDR1 is MGHRA and CDR2 is YSYEKL. This CDR3 has 19 residues. Concerning this clonotype: Antigen unknown.

Every sample yielded at least 6.5 million isolated PBMCs. The rearrangement joins TRBV4-1 to TRBJ2-7, with 15 bases identical to TRBD2. The receptor's source is a woman in her sixties in good health. What was sequenced was blood. DNA for the CDR3: TGCGCCAGCAGCCACCCGGGACTAGCGGGAGGTGCGCTCTCCTACGAGCAGTACTTC. Protein product: CASSHPGLAGGALSYEQYF.